This T cell receptor (beta chain) was identified in a study of blood T cell repertoires in COVID-19. Using immunoSEQ multiplex PCR, the repertoire was profiled, and TCRdb retains in-frame clones only, with some absent. The data show fewer than 250,000 clones, more than 75% seen once. The sample holds one count of this clone. V was trimmed by 4 bases and J by 0 bases, leaving 4 bases between them. The CDR3 runs to 12 residues. Germline CDR1 LGHDT, CDR2 YNNKEL (reference sequence). The rearrangement links TRBV3-1 (or the pseudogene TRBV3-2) to TRBJ2-7, with no clear D. Sequencing used peripheral blood. This TCR came from a woman aged 60-70 years who had recovered from COVID-19. The CDR3, as DNA: TGTGCCAGCAGCCCTAGCTCCTACGAGCAGTACTTC. This codes for CASSPSSYEQYF.